These 30 T cell receptor beta chains were all obtained from the same sample, sequenced in a study of blood T cell repertoires in COVID-19. Measured with immunoSEQ multiplex PCR; TCRdb has only the in-frame clones, and not every one. The data show 200,000 to 250,000 clones, 85% to 90% seen once. Sequenced material: peripheral blood. These receptors all stem from a woman in her sixties with acute or convalescent COVID-19.

The chain combines TRBV30 with TRBJ1-2; 8 bases are a match to TRBD1. The germline gives CDR1 GTSNPN, CDR2 SVGIG (reference sequence). The CDR3 loop spans 15 amino acids. After removal of 5 bases from V and 0 bases from J, the junction contained 8 bases not matched to a gene. CDR3 coding DNA: TGTGCCTGGGCGGACAGGGCGAAGTCTAACTATGGCTACACCTTC. Translation gives CAWADRAKSNYGYTF.

This clone was observed a few times. V and J are TRBV7-2 and TRBJ1-5, with 8 positions matching TRBD1. Germline V gene lookup returns CDR1 SGHTA and CDR2 FQGNSA. The CDR3 spans 15 residues. J gave up 6 bases and V 5 bases, and 9 bases lay outside the gene matches. The CDR3, as DNA: TGTGCCAGCAGCATTGGACAGGGAGCTTCTCAGCCCCAGCATTTT. Its protein is CASSIGQGASQPQHF.

The chain links TRBV7-2 to TRBJ2-1; D may be TRBD2 (7 bases). The CDR3 has 16 residues. The V end lost 2 bases, the J end lost 4 bases, and 15 bases lay between the germline ends. Germline V gene data show CDR1 as SGHTA and CDR2 as FQGNSA. CDR3 protein: CASSLLGASGYNEQFF. The CDR3 DNA reads as TGTGCCAGCAGCTTATTGGGGGCTAGCGGTTACAATGAGCAGTTCTTC.

This clone was seen more than once but under ten times. The rearrangement uses TRBV3-1 (or the pseudogene TRBV3-2) and TRBJ1-6, with a tentative D call TRBD1 (6 bases). From germline, CDR1 is LGHDT and CDR2 YNNKEL (reference sequence). The CDR3 runs to 14 residues. Trimming removed 9 bases from V and 3 bases from J, with 12 bases in between. CDR3 coding DNA: TGTGCCAGTCGTCAGGGGCTCTATAATTCACCCCTCCACTTT. Amino acid sequence: CASRQGLYNSPLHF.

The rearrangement links TRBV7-9 to TRBJ2-2; D unresolved. The CDR3 extends over 15 amino acids. The V gene lost 1 base and the J gene lost 0 bases, with 6 bases spanning the gap. Germline values: CDR1 SEHNR, CDR2 FQNEAQ (reference sequence). In DNA form, the CDR3 reads TGTGCCAGCAGCTTAGGCCGGGCGAACACCGGGGAGCTGTTTTTT. Its translation: CASSLGRANTGELFF. Drawing the rest from reference TRBV7-9 and TRBJ2-2, the complete variable domain is DTGVSQNPRHKITKRGQNVTFRCDPISEHNRLYWYRQTLGQGPEFLTYFQNEAQLEKSRLLSDRFSAERPKGSFSTLEIQRTEQGDSAMYLCASSLGRANTGELFFGEGSRLTVL.

The chain links TRBV21-1 to TRBJ1-1. TRBV21-1 is a listed pseudogene. The CDR3 loop spans 11 amino acids. The CDR3 DNA sequence: TGTGCCCGCGAGGGAGGTCCCCGAGCTTTCTTT. Translating gives CAREGGPRAFF.

The CDR3 DNA sequence: TGCGCCAGCAGCTTGGGAGGGCCTGAAGATACGCAGTATTTT. Translating gives CASSLGGPEDTQYF. The chain employs TRBV5-1 and TRBJ2-3; maybe TRBD2 (5 bases). Germline assignment: CDR1 SGHRS and CDR2 YFSETQ. The CDR3 loop spans 14 amino acids. Trimming took off 0 bases at V and 5 bases at J, with 10 bases between the two ends.

The rearrangement uses TRBV7-2 and TRBJ2-1, with 14 bases that match TRBD2. The trim removed 5 bases at V and 2 bases at J, leaving 5 bases unmatched. CDR1 is SGHTA, CDR2 FQGNSA, per germline. CDR3 length: 17 amino acids. CDR3 sequence: CASSVRLAGGPYNEQFF. DNA for the CDR3: TGTGCCAGCAGCGTACGACTAGCGGGGGGGCCCTACAATGAGCAGTTCTTC.

The rearrangement joins TRBV7-9 to TRBJ2-1; D possibly corresponds to TRBD1 (6 bases). The CDR3 extends over 16 amino acids. V dropped 1 base and J dropped 0 bases, with 10 bases sitting between them. Germline-derived CDR1 and CDR2 are SEHNR and FQNEAQ (reference sequence). Here the CDR3 DNA reads TGTGCCAGCAGCTTAGAAAGGGGGAACTCCTACAATGAGCAGTTCTTC. Translated: CASSLERGNSYNEQFF.

The chain is built from TRBV30 and TRBJ1-1, with D maybe TRBD1 (5 bases). The V gene lost 4 bases and the J gene lost 0 bases, with 15 bases spanning the gap. Germline loops: CDR1 GTSNPN, CDR2 SVGIG (reference sequence). CDR3 size: 15 residues. The CDR3 spells CAWKYGPGMNTEAFF. The DNA for the CDR3 is TGTGCCTGGAAATACGGGCCAGGGATGAACACTGAAGCTTTCTTT. Full variable domain (outside the CDR3, taken from reference TRBV30 and TRBJ1-1): SQTIHQWPATLVQPVGSPLSLECTVEGTSNPNLYWYRQAAGRGLQLLFYSVGIGQISSEVPQNLSASRPQDRQFILSSKKLLLSDSGFYLCAWKYGPGMNTEAFFGQGTRLTVV.

CDR3 sequence reads: CASSQGGQGGIQPQHF. CDR3 in DNA: TGTGCCAGCAGCCAGGGCGGACAGGGGGGAATTCAGCCCCAGCATTTT. The chain is built from TRBV14 and TRBJ1-5; 10 bases fit TRBD1. Germline V gene data show CDR1 as SGHDN and CDR2 as FVKESK. The trim removed 3 bases at V and 6 bases at J, leaving 8 bases unmatched. The CDR3 extends over 16 amino acids.

This rearrangement joins TRBV24-1 to TRBJ1-4; 9 bases are a match to TRBD1. CDR1 and CDR2 (germline): KGHDR, SFDVKD. The trim removed 3 bases at V and 4 bases at J, leaving 5 bases unmatched. The CDR3 is made up of 16 amino acids. This chain's CDR3 is CATSDAAGQGNEKLFF. The CDR3 DNA is TGTGCCACCAGTGATGCCGCGGGACAGGGTAATGAAAAACTGTTTTTT.

The chain is built from TRBV7-6 and TRBJ2-1; a weak D match, TRBD2 (7 bases). There are 15 residues in the CDR3. The germline V gene encodes CDR1 SGHVS and CDR2 FNYEAQ. The V gene lost 5 bases and the J gene lost 3 bases, with 14 bases spanning the gap. As DNA, the CDR3 is TGTGCCAGCAGCCAAGGGGGGGGCTACTACAATGAGCAGTTCTTC. Translated, it gives CASSQGGGYYNEQFF.

The rearrangement links TRBV7-2 to TRBJ2-1; tentative D call: TRBD1 (6 bases). CDR3 size: 16 residues. Trimming left V 1 base short and J 0 bases short, with 10 bases between. Germline V CDR1 and CDR2: SGHTA, FQGNSA. The CDR3 loop reads CASSLVGGSSYNEQFF. The CDR3 DNA sequence: TGTGCCAGCAGCTTAGTTGGGGGCTCCTCCTACAATGAGCAGTTCTTC. Together with reference TRBV7-2 and TRBJ2-1, the CDR3 gives the full variable domain: GAGVSQSPSNKVTEKGKDVELRCDPISGHTALYWYRQSLGQGLEFLIYFQGNSAPDKSGLPSDRFSAERTGGSVSTLTIQRTQQEDSAVYLCASSLVGGSSYNEQFFGPGTRLTVL.

As concerns this clone: Mismatch with germline at one junction end may stem from a read error. This CDR3 is CATSRDYYPTDTQYF. The CDR3 DNA reads as TGTGCCACCAGCCGGGACTACTATCCCACAGATACGCAGTATTTT. The rearrangement joins TRBV7-9 to TRBJ2-3, with 7 bases fitting TRBD2. Germline loops: CDR1 SEHNR, CDR2 FQNEAQ (reference sequence). This CDR3 contains 15 residues. The full variable domain, rest sourced from reference TRBV7-9 and TRBJ2-3, is DTGVSQNPRHKITKRGQNVTFRCDPISEHNRLYWYRQTLGQGPEFLTYFQNEAQLEKSRLLSDRFSAERPKGSFSTLEIQRTEQGDSAMYLCATSRDYYPTDTQYFGPGTRLTVL.

The J gene is TRBJ1-1, the V gene TRBV7-2, with D perhaps matching TRBD1 (5 bases). Per the germline V gene, CDR1 is SGHTA and CDR2 is FQGNSA. Trimming left V 1 base short and J 0 bases short, with 15 bases between. CDR3 length: 17 amino acids. The CDR3 bases are TGTGCCAGCAGCTTAGTACGGACAACAAACATGAACACTGAAGCTTTCTTT. It is translated as CASSLVRTTNMNTEAFF.

The V gene is TRBV7-9, the J gene TRBJ2-1; the match to TRBD2 covers 10 bases. The CDR3 runs to 14 residues. Germline V gene lookup returns CDR1 SEHNR and CDR2 FQNEAQ (reference sequence). After removal of 3 bases from V and 10 bases from J, the junction contained 6 bases not matched to a gene. The CDR3 DNA follows: TGTGCCAGCAGCTTCCGGACTAGCGGAGCGGAGCAGTTCTTC. It encodes CASSFRTSGAEQFF.

CDR3 nucleotide sequence: TGCGCCAGCAGCCCCCTGGGACAGGGGAGTTCACCCCTCCACTTT. Residues: CASSPLGQGSSPLHF. This chain uses TRBV5-1 with TRBJ1-6; 10 bases map to TRBD1. Looked up from germline, CDR1 is SGHRS and CDR2 is YFSETQ. V trimming: 4 bases; J trimming: 9 bases; junction bases outside the gene matches: 7. The CDR3 runs 15 residues. Full variable domain (outside the CDR3, taken from reference TRBV5-1 and TRBJ1-6): KAGVTQTPRYLIKTRGQQVTLSCSPISGHRSVSWYQQTPGQGLQFLFEYFSETQRNKGNFPGRFSGRQFSNSRSEMNVSTLELGDSALYLCASSPLGQGSSPLHFGNGTRLTVT.

CDR3 in DNA: TGCAGCGTTGAGACAGGGGGAACTGGGGCCAACGTCCTGACTTTC. Its protein is CSVETGGTGANVLTF. This chain joins TRBV29-1 and TRBJ2-6, with 9 bases aligning to TRBD1. The CDR3 has 15 residues. The V gene end was trimmed by 3 bases and the J gene end by 2 bases; junction bases not matched to a gene: 2. CDR1 and CDR2 (germline): SQVTM, ANQGSEA.

This clone was seen just once. The chain is built from TRBV5-1 and TRBJ2-3; 11 bases align to TRBD2. The CDR3 is 17 amino acids. The ends lost 4 bases at V and 4 bases at J; junction bases unmatched: 11. CDR1 is SGHRS and CDR2 is YFSETQ in the germline V gene. CDR3 amino acids: CASSQAFSGGASDTQYF. The CDR3 DNA sequence: TGCGCCAGCAGCCAAGCTTTTAGCGGGGGGGCCTCAGATACGCAGTATTTT.

This clone was recorded only once. The germline gene is not matched at one end of the junction; a read error may be the cause. The chain joins TRBV7-2 to TRBJ1-1; D ambiguous. CDR1 and CDR2 (germline): SGHTA, FQGNSA. The CDR3 is made up of 15 amino acids. The CDR3 DNA follows: TGTGCCAGCAGCCTAGCCCTCAACAGGAACACTGAAGCTTTCTTT. Translating gives CASSLALNRNTEAFF.

This clone was observed a few times. The rearrangement joins TRBV6-5 to TRBJ2-7; 7 bases fit TRBD1. The CDR3 spans 14 residues. Trimming cost V 2 bases and J 4 bases; bases outside gene matches: 5. Germline-derived CDR1 and CDR2 are MNHEY and SVGAGI. CDR3 bases: TGTGCCAGCAGTTACCGCGCGACAGGGTACGAGCAGTACTTC. Protein product: CASSYRATGYEQYF.

V usage is TRBV28 and J usage is TRBJ2-1; possible D gene TRBD2, 5 bases. The CDR3 covers 14 residues. The germline V and J ends were trimmed by 6 bases and 3 bases, with 12 bases remaining between them. Germline lookup yields CDR1 MDHEN and CDR2 SYDVKM. CDR3 sequence reads: CASSPFGSYNEQFF. As DNA, the CDR3 is TGTGCCAGCAGCCCGTTTGGGAGCTACAATGAGCAGTTCTTC.

The DNA of the CDR3 is TGTGCCAGCAGCTTACCGACAGGGGCCACCGGGGAGCTGTTTTTT. Translated, it gives CASSLPTGATGELFF. The chain uses TRBV5-6 and TRBJ2-2; 8 bases match TRBD1. V lost 2 bases, J lost 4 bases, and 4 bases stayed unmatched. CDR3 length equals 15 residues. Germline-derived CDR1 and CDR2 are SGHDT and YYEEEE. Complete variable domain (other parts from reference TRBV5-6 and TRBJ2-2): DAGVTQSPTHLIKTRGQQVTLRCSPKSGHDTVSWYQQALGQGPQFIFQYYEEEERQRGNFPDRFSGHQFPNYSSELNVNALLLGDSALYLCASSLPTGATGELFFGEGSRLTVL.

The count of this clone is one. The rearrangement uses TRBV19 and TRBJ2-3; 7 nucleotides agree with TRBD2. This CDR3 is built from 15 residues. The V segment lost 5 bases and the J segment 2 bases; nucleotides outside the gene matches: 7. Germline V gene lookup returns CDR1 LNHDA and CDR2 SQIVND (reference sequence). The CDR3 sequence is CASSFRDYLTDTQYF. CDR3 DNA sequence: TGTGCCAGTAGTTTCCGGGACTACCTCACAGATACGCAGTATTTT.

The chain couples TRBV4-2 to TRBJ2-2; a possible D gene is TRBD1 (5 bases). The CDR3 sequence is 13 residues long. V dropped 8 bases and J dropped 3 bases, with 10 bases sitting between them. Germline-derived CDR1 and CDR2 are LGHNA and YNFKEQ. The CDR3 DNA sequence: TGTGCCAGCGGGGCGGCATACACCGGGGAGCTGTTTTTT. This gives the protein CASGAAYTGELFF.

This chain uses TRBV12-3 or TRBV12-4 with TRBJ2-7; possible D gene TRBD1, 6 bases. With 8 bases removed from V and 7 bases from J, the gap between germline ends came to 12 bases. There are 11 residues in the CDR3. CDR3 bases: TGTGCCAGCTCCCGAGGGGGAGAGCAGTACTTC. Protein product: CASSRGGEQYF.

This clone was detected a few times. The gene calls are TRBV4-3 and TRBJ2-7; 11 nucleotides agree with TRBD2. V was clipped by 3 bases and J by 3 bases; unmatched bases: 7. The CDR3 has 16 amino acids. CDR1 is LGHNA, CDR2 YSLEER, per germline. CDR3 coding DNA: TGCGCCAGCAGCCACTTAGCGGGAGGGCCCGTCTACGAGCAGTACTTC. It yields the protein CASSHLAGGPVYEQYF.

In this sample, this clone turned up once. The chain links TRBV6-2 or TRBV6-3 to TRBJ1-2; weak D call: TRBD1 (6 bases). The V gene lost 6 bases and the J gene lost 0 bases, with 11 bases spanning the gap. Per the germline V gene, CDR1 is MNHEY and CDR2 is SVGEGT. This CDR3 spans 14 amino acids. The CDR3 reads CASSPTGANYGYTF. CDR3 in DNA: TGTGCCAGCAGCCCGACAGGAGCTAACTATGGCTACACCTTC.

This clone occurred a few times. The chain uses TRBV5-1 and TRBJ2-1; 9 positions agree with TRBD2. Per germline, CDR1 SGHRS and CDR2 YFSETQ. V trimming: 1 base; J trimming: 0 bases; junction bases outside the gene matches: 11. CDR3 length: 19 amino acids. For the CDR3, the DNA is TGCGCCAGCAGCTTGAAGGGACTAGCCAAATGGGTCTCCTACAATGAGCAGTTCTTC. Protein: CASSLKGLAKWVSYNEQFF.